These 20 T cell receptor beta chains were sequenced from one sample in a study of graft-versus-host responses after intestinal transplantation (dated by TCRdb to the early 2020s). Receptor amplification or capture employed the immunoSEQ multiplex PCR assay. TCRdb carries this immuneACCESS record with in-frame sequences only. Its versions omit some clonotypes, under half of them owing to an unresolved V gene in the studies checked, with the rest unexplained. Recorded for this sample are approximately 74,000 clones; approximately 92% of them occurred a single time. In total, the top ten clones hold approximately 0.64% of the sample. The starting material was PBMCs, obtained 98 days after intestinal transplantation. These receptors were taken from a human patient who received an intestinal transplant, so some T cells may come from the graft donor.

J is TRBJ2-4 and V is TRBV11-2, with unresolved D. V was trimmed by 1 base and J by 1 base, leaving 11 bases between them. From germline, CDR1 is SGHAT and CDR2 FQNNGV. This CDR3 region has 16 residues. Written as DNA, the CDR3 is TGTGCCAGCAGCTTAGCCACTTACGGGGCCAAAAACATTCAGTACTTC. This encodes CASSLATYGAKNIQYF.

The gene calls are TRBV18 and TRBJ1-5; 8 bases are shared with TRBD1. With V trimmed by 4 bases and J by 3 bases, 5 bases remained unmatched. This CDR3 has 15 amino acids. The germline V gene has CDR1 KGHSH and CDR2 LQKENI. Here the CDR3 reads CASSQGQAINQPQHF. The CDR3 DNA follows: TGTGCCAGCTCACAGGGACAGGCGATCAATCAGCCCCAGCATTTT.

This chain links TRBV28 with TRBJ2-7; the D is unclear. V was pared by 2 bases and J by 0 bases, with 5 bases between. Per germline, CDR1 MDHEN and CDR2 SYDVKM. This CDR3 is built from 13 residues. CDR3 DNA sequence: TGTGCCAGCAGTTTAGGTGGCTCCTACGAGCAGTACTTC. As protein: CASSLGGSYEQYF.

The chain carries TRBV6-1 and TRBJ1-3; D not certain. The CDR3 extends over 15 amino acids. The germline V gene encodes CDR1 MNHNS and CDR2 SASEGT. The ends were cut back, 5 bases at V and 2 bases at J, with 13 bases in the middle. In nucleotides, the CDR3 is TGTGCCAGCAGTCCAATCCTCGGTCCTGGAAACACCATATATTTT. Protein: CASSPILGPGNTIYF.

The rearrangement links TRBV2 to TRBJ1-2; 7 positions agree with TRBD1. Trimming removed 4 bases from V and 7 bases from J; junction bases left unmatched: 6. Looked up from germline, CDR1 is SNHLY and CDR2 is FYNNEI. The CDR3 consists of 13 residues. The CDR3 sequence: CASSGQGPGGYTF. The CDR3 nucleotides read TGTGCCAGCAGTGGACAGGGACCTGGTGGCTACACCTTC.

The rearrangement uses TRBV27 and TRBJ1-1; the match to TRBD1 covers 9 bases. After removal of 3 bases from V and 8 bases from J, the junction contained 16 bases not matched to a gene. This CDR3 has 17 residues. Per the germline V gene, CDR1 is MNHEY and CDR2 is SMNVEV (reference sequence). The CDR3 is CASSFTPLPATGGEAFF. Here the CDR3 DNA reads TGTGCCAGCAGTTTTACACCCCTCCCCGCGACAGGGGGAGAAGCTTTCTTT.

The J gene is TRBJ2-5, the V gene TRBV4-1; 11 nucleotides match TRBD2. The CDR3 loop spans 16 amino acids. Losses at the gene ends were 0 bases for V and 5 bases for J; bases not matched to a gene: 5. Germline V lookup: CDR1 MGHRA, CDR2 YSYEKL. The CDR3 nucleotides read TGCGCCAGCAGCCAAGAGGTAGCGGGAGGGCCGGAGACCCAGTACTTC. As protein: CASSQEVAGGPETQYF.

The chain carries TRBV7-6 and TRBJ2-7; D is ambiguous. Trimming took off 5 bases at V and 0 bases at J, with 11 bases between the two ends. This CDR3 spans 14 amino acids. Germline V gene data show CDR1 as SGHVS and CDR2 as FNYEAQ. CDR3 bases: TGTGCCAGCAGCCTCAGCACCTTCTCCTACGAGCAGTACTTC. Its translation is CASSLSTFSYEQYF. Full variable domain (remainder filled in from reference TRBV7-6 and TRBJ2-7): GAGVSQSPRYKVTKRGQDVALRCDPISGHVSLYWYRQALGQGPEFLTYFNYEAQQDKSGLPNDRFSAERPEGSISTLTIQRTEQRDSAMYRCASSLSTFSYEQYFGPGTRLTVT.

The CDR3 DNA sequence: TGTGCCAGCAGTAGGACAGGGAGGTCGCCAGATACGCAGTATTTT. Translation gives CASSRTGRSPDTQYF. The J gene is TRBJ2-3, the V gene TRBV6-5; 8 bases line up with TRBD1. V dropped 5 bases and J dropped 4; count of bases not matched to a gene: 8. Germline V gives CDR1 MNHEY, CDR2 SVGAGI. CDR3 length: 15 amino acids.

This chain links TRBV12-5 with TRBJ1-1, with 9 bases matching TRBD1. CDR1 and CDR2 from the germline V gene are LGHNT and FRNRAP. The CDR3 is made up of 14 amino acids. J was trimmed by 4 bases and V by 6 bases; bases with no gene match: 6. For the CDR3, the DNA is TGTGCTAGTGGGACCACACAGGGGGCCACTGAAGCTTTCTTT. Residues: CASGTTQGATEAFF.

The chain is built from TRBV6-5 and TRBJ2-3; 7 bases agree with TRBD2. The CDR3 has 15 amino acids. Germline V lookup: CDR1 MNHEY, CDR2 SVGAGI. V lost 6 bases and J lost 2; bases outside the gene matches: 8. The CDR3 DNA reads TGTGCCAGCAGCCGAATAGCGGGCTACACAGATACGCAGTATTTT. Protein product: CASSRIAGYTDTQYF.

V usage is TRBV7-9 and J usage is TRBJ1-2, with a possible D match to TRBD1 (5 bases). CDR1 and CDR2 (germline): SEHNR, FQNEAQ (reference sequence). The CDR3 is 12 residues long. The germline V and J ends were trimmed by 8 bases and 2 bases, with 9 bases remaining between them. CDR3 sequence reads: CASQGSNYGYTF. The CDR3, as DNA: TGTGCCAGCCAGGGCAGCAACTATGGCTACACCTTC.

The CDR3 region has the DNA TGTGCCAGCAGTCTACTACAGGATCTGGCCTACGAGCAGTACTTC. This codes for CASSLLQDLAYEQYF. V is TRBV28 and J is TRBJ2-7; possibly TRBD1 for D (5 bases). Trimming pared 5 bases from V and 2 bases from J, leaving 16 bases between. The germline gives CDR1 MDHEN, CDR2 SYDVKM. The CDR3 has 15 residues.

The chain recombines TRBV6-1 with TRBJ1-2; the D is unclear. The CDR3 has 14 amino acids. Per germline, CDR1 MNHNS and CDR2 SASEGT. V shed 2 bases and J shed 3 bases, with 10 bases lying between them. The CDR3 sequence: CASSESDAYYGYTF. CDR3 in DNA: TGTGCCAGCAGTGAATCGGACGCATACTATGGCTACACCTTC.

Note on this clone: This CDR3 is also generated by other DNA sequences in the sample. The chain joins TRBV6-1 to TRBJ1-5; D remains unclear. Germline values: CDR1 MNHNS, CDR2 SASEGT. The CDR3 sequence is 13 residues long. The V end was cut by 3 bases, the J end by 4 bases, with 7 bases between. The CDR3 nucleotides are TGTGCCAGCAGTGAGCAGGCAAATCAGCCCCAGCATTTT. This translates into CASSEQANQPQHF.

J is TRBJ2-7 and V is TRBV28; TRBD1 aligns across 9 bases. CDR1 and CDR2 from the germline V gene are MDHEN and SYDVKM. Unmatched junction bases numbered 13, after V lost 7 bases and J lost 6 bases. The CDR3 runs 15 residues. CDR3 coding DNA: TGTGCCAGCACCCTGGTGGGGACAGGGCTGGGCGAGCAGTACTTC. Protein sequence: CASTLVGTGLGEQYF.

The gene calls are TRBV6-1 and TRBJ2-3, with unresolved D. Germline V gives CDR1 MNHNS, CDR2 SASEGT. The V end was cut by 7 bases, the J end by 2 bases, with 10 bases between. This CDR3 has 13 residues. The DNA for the CDR3 is TGTGCCAGCAATCGAATCCTCACAGATACGCAGTATTTT. It is translated as CASNRILTDTQYF.

J is TRBJ2-7 and V is TRBV6-1; D is unresolved. The CDR3 is 12 residues long. Per the germline V gene, CDR1 is MNHNS and CDR2 is SASEGT. The germline V and J ends were trimmed by 0 bases and 6 bases, with 6 bases remaining between them. CDR3 sequence: CASSEALSEQYF. CDR3 in DNA: TGTGCCAGCAGTGAAGCGCTTTCCGAGCAGTACTTC.

V usage is TRBV11-2 and J usage is TRBJ1-5; unclear D gene. Trimming removed 5 bases at V and 3 bases at J, with 8 bases between. This CDR3 has 13 amino acids. The germline CDR1 and CDR2 sequences are SGHAT and FQNNGV. For the CDR3, the DNA is TGTGCCAGCAGCCCCGACCCCAATCAGCCCCAGCATTTT. This sequence encodes CASSPDPNQPQHF. The entire variable domain, with the rest obtained from reference TRBV11-2 and TRBJ1-5, is as follows: EAGVAQSPRYKIIEKRQSVAFWCNPISGHATLYWYQQILGQGPKLLIQFQNNGVVDDSQLPKDRFSAERLKGVDSTLKIQPAKLEDSAVYLCASSPDPNQPQHFGDGTRLSIL.

The sample holds one count of this clone. The CDR3 nucleotides are TGTGCCAGCAGCATCCGGACTAGCGGGAGCTCCTACAATGAGCAGTTCTTC. Protein product: CASSIRTSGSSYNEQFF. The J gene is TRBJ2-1, the V gene TRBV21-1; TRBD2, as called in the table, went unchecked against the DNA. TRBV21-1 has pseudogene status. This CDR3 region has 17 residues.